This TCR beta chain appears in the sequencing data of a study of T-cell reconstitution after alpha-beta-depleted transplantation in children. During its preparation, the TCRbeta library received unique molecular identifiers. TCRdb itself ran the PCR reads through MiXCR, one entry per CDR3 protein. The sample lists around 370,000 distinct CDR3 sequences; about a tenth were seen once. Looked up from germline, CDR1 is MNHEY and CDR2 is SMNVEV (reference sequence). The CDR3 runs 15 residues. Trimming took 8 bases from V and 0 from J, leaving 14 bases between them. This clonotype appeared a few times. V usage is TRBV27 and J usage is TRBJ2-1; the D gene could be TRBD1 or TRBD2 (5 bases each). The starting material was PBMCs from the stem cell graft donor, obtained from the stem cell graft. This TCR was sampled from a human donor who donated a stem cell graft to a child with acute lymphoblastic leukemia. The CDR3 sequence is CASRTGAYSYNEQFF. The CDR3 DNA sequence: TGTGCCAGCCGCACCGGGGCTTACTCCTACAATGAGCAGTTCTTC.